What follows are 20 T cell receptor beta chains derived from one specimen sequenced in a study of T cells expressing NK-cell markers. From its re-call of the 5' RACE reads, TCRdb lists each CDR3 protein once, without DNA. This table lists fewer than 550,000 distinct CDR3 sequences. The sample consisted of blood T cells: a sorted CD56 or NKG2C T cell subset, CD4+ or CD8+ T cells, or bulk PBMC T cells (not recorded which). The receptors originated from a woman aged 45-59 years in good health.

The chain has TRBV12-3 or TRBV12-4 and TRBJ1-1. CDR3 size: 13 residues. This CDR3 is CASSWKELSEAFF.

The rearrangement joins TRBV7-7 to TRBJ2-7; the D call of TRBD1 rests on TCRdb alone, since no DNA is present to check it. Germline V gene data show CDR1 as SSHAT and CDR2 as FNYEAQ (reference sequence). The CDR3 runs 13 residues. The chain's CDR3 is CASSRAGSYEQYF.

This rearrangement joins TRBV7-9 to TRBJ2-7; there is no DNA to check the TCRdb D call of TRBD1. Looked up from germline, CDR1 is SEHNR and CDR2 is FQNEAQ (reference sequence). The CDR3 is made up of 16 amino acids. The CDR3 spells CASSPRAGRGIYEQYF. The complete variable domain, with remaining parts taken from reference TRBV7-9 and TRBJ2-7, reads DTGVSQNPRHKITKRGQNVTFRCDPISEHNRLYWYRQTLGQGPEFLTYFQNEAQLEKSRLLSDRFSAERPKGSFSTLEIQRTEQGDSAMYLCASSPRAGRGIYEQYFGPGTRLTVT.

J is TRBJ2-1 and V is TRBV19. From germline, CDR1 is LNHDA and CDR2 SQIVND (reference sequence). CDR3 size: 11 residues. The CDR3 loop reads CASSMTREQFF.

CDR3 protein: CASSPGLDVRNSPLHF. The chain recombines TRBV9 with TRBJ1-6; TCRdb indicates TRBD1, and absent DNA this call remains unverified. The CDR3 loop spans 16 amino acids. Germline V gene sequence: CDR1 SGDLS, CDR2 YYNGEE.

The chain joins TRBV11-3 to TRBJ1-1; TCRdb selects TRBD1, and the lack of DNA leaves this call unchecked. Germline V gene sequence: CDR1 SGHNT, CDR2 YENEEA. The CDR3 runs to 14 residues. The CDR3 here is CASSLGAVNTEAFF.

V usage is TRBV18 and J usage is TRBJ2-2; without DNA, the TCRdb call of TRBD1 cannot be checked. Germline V lookup: CDR1 KGHSH, CDR2 LQKENI. There are 13 residues in the CDR3. This CDR3 is CASSPLPLGELFF.

The chain carries TRBV24-1 and TRBJ1-1. Per germline, CDR1 KGHDR and CDR2 SFDVKD. This CDR3 region has 16 residues. The CDR3 spells CATSDPSGPEPFEAFF.

This CDR3 is CASSKDSIDEQFF. The V call is TRBV5-1, the J call TRBJ2-1; no DNA is available, so the TRBD1 call from TCRdb remains unchecked. CDR3 length: 13 residues. The germline CDR1 and CDR2 sequences are SGHRS and YFSETQ. The complete variable domain, with remaining parts taken from reference TRBV5-1 and TRBJ2-1, reads KAGVTQTPRYLIKTRGQQVTLSCSPISGHRSVSWYQQTPGQGLQFLFEYFSETQRNKGNFPGRFSGRQFSNSRSEMNVSTLELGDSALYLCASSKDSIDEQFFGPGTRLTVL.

V usage is TRBV11-3 and J usage is TRBJ2-2; the TCRdb call, TRBD1, lacks DNA for checking. The CDR3 has 15 amino acids. CDR1 and CDR2 (germline): SGHNT, YENEEA. CDR3 in amino acids: CASRSGRGDTGELFF.

The chain is built from TRBV15 and TRBJ2-3; the TCRdb D gene call, TRBD1, has no DNA to confirm it. The V gene's germline CDR1 is LNHNV and CDR2 YYDKDF (reference sequence). The CDR3 has 15 residues. The CDR3 reads CAINLGRGYTDTQYF.

The genes are TRBV11-2 and TRBJ2-2; with no DNA, the TCRdb D assignment of TRBD1 cannot be verified. The CDR3 is made up of 15 amino acids. Germline lookup yields CDR1 SGHAT and CDR2 FQNNGV. The CDR3 is CASSAHRGSTGELFF.

The rearrangement joins TRBV20-1 to TRBJ2-1; TCRdb calls TRBD2, which cannot be checked without DNA. The length of the CDR3 is 15 residues. CDR1 DFQATT and CDR2 SNEGSKA come from the germline V gene (reference sequence). The CDR3 region is CSASVGGRVWDEQFF.

CDR3 residues: CASSRLPLNEQFF. The V and J genes are TRBV6-6 and TRBJ2-1. The CDR3 runs to 13 residues. CDR1 and CDR2 from the germline V gene are MNHNY and SVGAGI (reference sequence).

V gene TRBV6-5 combines with J gene TRBJ2-1. Germline CDR1 MNHEY, CDR2 SVGAGI. The CDR3 loop spans 14 amino acids. CDR3: CASSYPGPYNEQFF.

The chain combines TRBV12-3 or TRBV12-4 with TRBJ2-2. The CDR3 runs 15 residues. CDR3 sequence reads: CASSFSSPNTGELFF.

V usage is TRBV6-1 and J usage is TRBJ2-2; there is no DNA to check the TCRdb D call of TRBD1. The CDR3 totals 17 residues. Germline values: CDR1 MNHNS, CDR2 SASEGT. CDR3 sequence reads: CASSHRTAYSNTGELFF.

The genes are TRBV7-2 and TRBJ2-2; absent DNA, TCRdb's TRBD1 call cannot be checked. Per germline, CDR1 SGHTA and CDR2 FQGNSA. The CDR3 spans 15 residues. CDR3: CASSLLRGLTGELFF.

The gene calls are TRBV7-9 and TRBJ2-1; TCRdb indicates TRBD2, and absent DNA this call remains unverified. The CDR3 loop spans 17 amino acids. Germline V gives CDR1 SEHNR, CDR2 FQNEAQ (reference sequence). CDR3 amino acids: CASSLTLAGGLGNEQFF.

This chain uses TRBV10-3 with TRBJ2-4; the TCRdb D gene call, TRBD2, has no DNA to confirm it. This CDR3 region has 14 residues. CDR1 is ENHRY, CDR2 SYGVKD, per germline. This CDR3 is CAIKSSGLGGIQYF.